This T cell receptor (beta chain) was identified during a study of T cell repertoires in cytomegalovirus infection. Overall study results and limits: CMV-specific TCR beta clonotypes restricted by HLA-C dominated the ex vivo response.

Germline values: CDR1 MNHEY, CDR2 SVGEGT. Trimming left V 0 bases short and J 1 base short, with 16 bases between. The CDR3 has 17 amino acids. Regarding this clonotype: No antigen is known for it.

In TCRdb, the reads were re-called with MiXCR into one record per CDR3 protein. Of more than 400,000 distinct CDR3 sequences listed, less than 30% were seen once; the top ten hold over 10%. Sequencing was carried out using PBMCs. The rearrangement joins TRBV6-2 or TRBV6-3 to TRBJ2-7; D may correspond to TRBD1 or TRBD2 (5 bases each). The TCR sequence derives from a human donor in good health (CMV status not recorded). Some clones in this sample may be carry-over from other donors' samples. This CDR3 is CASSYSMSGTDSYEQYF. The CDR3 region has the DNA TGTGCCAGCAGTTACTCGATGTCCGGGACGGATTCCTACGAGCAGTACTTC.